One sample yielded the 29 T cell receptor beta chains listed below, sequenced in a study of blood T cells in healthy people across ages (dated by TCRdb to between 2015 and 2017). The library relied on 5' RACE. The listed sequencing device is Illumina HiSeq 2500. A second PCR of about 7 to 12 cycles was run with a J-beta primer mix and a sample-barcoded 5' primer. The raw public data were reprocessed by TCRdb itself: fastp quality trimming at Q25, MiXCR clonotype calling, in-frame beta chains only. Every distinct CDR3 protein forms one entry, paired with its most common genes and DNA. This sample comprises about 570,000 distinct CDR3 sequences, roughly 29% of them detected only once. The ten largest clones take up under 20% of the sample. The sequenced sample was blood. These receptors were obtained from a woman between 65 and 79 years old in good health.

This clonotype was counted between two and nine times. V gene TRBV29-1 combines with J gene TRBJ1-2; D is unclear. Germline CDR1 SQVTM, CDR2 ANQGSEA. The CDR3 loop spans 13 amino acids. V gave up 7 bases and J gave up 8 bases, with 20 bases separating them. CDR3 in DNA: TGCAGCGGATTAGGAGGTGTTTATGGAGGCTACACCTTC. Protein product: CSGLGGVYGGYTF.

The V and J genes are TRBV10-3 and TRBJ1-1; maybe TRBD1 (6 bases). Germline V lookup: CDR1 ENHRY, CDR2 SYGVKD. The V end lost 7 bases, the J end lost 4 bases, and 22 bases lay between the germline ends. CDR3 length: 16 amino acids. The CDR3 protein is CAITPEGGEFVTEAFF. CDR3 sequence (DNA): TGTGCCATCACCCCTGAAGGGGGGGAGTTTGTCACTGAAGCTTTCTTT.

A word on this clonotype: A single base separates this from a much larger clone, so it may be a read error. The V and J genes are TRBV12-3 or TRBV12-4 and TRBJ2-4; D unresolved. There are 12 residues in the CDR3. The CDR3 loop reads CTSSLVGDIQYF. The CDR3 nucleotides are TGTACCAGCAGTTTGGTGGGTGACATTCAGTACTTC.

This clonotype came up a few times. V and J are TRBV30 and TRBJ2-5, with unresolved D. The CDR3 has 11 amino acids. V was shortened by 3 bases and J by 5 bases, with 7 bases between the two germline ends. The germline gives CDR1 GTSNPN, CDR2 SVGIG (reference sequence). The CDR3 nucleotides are TGTGCCTGGAGCGCCATGGAGACCCAGTACTTC. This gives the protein CAWSAMETQYF.

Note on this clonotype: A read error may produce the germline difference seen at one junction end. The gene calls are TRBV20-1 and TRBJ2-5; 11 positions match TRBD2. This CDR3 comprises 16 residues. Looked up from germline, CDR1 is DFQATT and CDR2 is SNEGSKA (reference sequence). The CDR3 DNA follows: TGCAGTGTTAGGCTCCCGACTAGCGGGAACCCAGAGACCCCGTACTTC. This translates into CSVRLPTSGNPETPYF.

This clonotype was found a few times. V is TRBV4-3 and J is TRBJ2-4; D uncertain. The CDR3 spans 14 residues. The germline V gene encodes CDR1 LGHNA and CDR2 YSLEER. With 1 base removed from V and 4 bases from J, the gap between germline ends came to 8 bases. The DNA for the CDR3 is TGCGCCAGCAGCCAAGTTTGGGAAAAAAACATTCAGTACTTC. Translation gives CASSQVWEKNIQYF.

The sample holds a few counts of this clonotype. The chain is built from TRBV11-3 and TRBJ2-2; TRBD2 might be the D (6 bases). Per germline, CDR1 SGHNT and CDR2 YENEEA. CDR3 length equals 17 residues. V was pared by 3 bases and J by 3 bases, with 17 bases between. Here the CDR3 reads CASSFPAGGVYTGELFF. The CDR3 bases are TGTGCCAGCAGCTTCCCGGCTGGAGGGGTTTACACCGGGGAGCTGTTTTTT.

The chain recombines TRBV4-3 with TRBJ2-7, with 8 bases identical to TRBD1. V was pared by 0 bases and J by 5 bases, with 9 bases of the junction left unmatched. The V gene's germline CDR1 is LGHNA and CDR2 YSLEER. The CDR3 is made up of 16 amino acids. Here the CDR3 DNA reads TGCGCCAGCAGCCAAGAGAACGGACAGGGAAAGCACGAGCAGTACTTC. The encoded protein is CASSQENGQGKHEQYF.

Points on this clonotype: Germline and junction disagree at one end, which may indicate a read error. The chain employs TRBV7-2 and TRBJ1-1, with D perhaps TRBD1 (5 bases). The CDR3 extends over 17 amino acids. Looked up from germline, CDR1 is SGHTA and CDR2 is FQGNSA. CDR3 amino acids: CASRGIVGRVFSTAAFF. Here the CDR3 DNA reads TGTGCCAGTCGGGGGATCGTGGGGCGTGTGTTTAGCACTGCAGCTTTCTTT.

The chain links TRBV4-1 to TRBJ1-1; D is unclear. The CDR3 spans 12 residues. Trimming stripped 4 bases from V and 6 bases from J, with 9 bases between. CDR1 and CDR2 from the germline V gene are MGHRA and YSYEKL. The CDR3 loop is CASSPGSAEAFF. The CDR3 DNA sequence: TGCGCCAGCAGCCCTGGAAGCGCTGAAGCTTTCTTT.

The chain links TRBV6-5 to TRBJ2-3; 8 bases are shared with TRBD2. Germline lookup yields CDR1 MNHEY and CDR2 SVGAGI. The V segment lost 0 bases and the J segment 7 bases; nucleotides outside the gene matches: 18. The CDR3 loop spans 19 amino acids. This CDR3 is CASSYSGTGTRLTDNTQYF. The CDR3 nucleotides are TGTGCCAGCAGTTACTCAGGCACCGGGACTAGACTGACGGACAATACGCAGTATTTT.

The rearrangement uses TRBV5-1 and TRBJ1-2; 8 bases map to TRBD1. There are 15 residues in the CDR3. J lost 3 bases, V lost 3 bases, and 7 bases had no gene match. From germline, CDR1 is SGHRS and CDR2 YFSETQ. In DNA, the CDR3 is TGCGCCAGCAGCTACTCGACAGGGGTAGACTATGGCTACACCTTC. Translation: CASSYSTGVDYGYTF.

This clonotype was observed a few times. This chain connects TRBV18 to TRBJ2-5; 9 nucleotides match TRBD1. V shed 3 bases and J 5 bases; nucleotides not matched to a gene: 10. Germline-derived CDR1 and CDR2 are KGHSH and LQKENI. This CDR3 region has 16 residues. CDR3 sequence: CASSPLRTGAGETQYF. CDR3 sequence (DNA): TGTGCCAGCTCACCCCTGCGGACAGGGGCAGGGGAGACCCAGTACTTC.

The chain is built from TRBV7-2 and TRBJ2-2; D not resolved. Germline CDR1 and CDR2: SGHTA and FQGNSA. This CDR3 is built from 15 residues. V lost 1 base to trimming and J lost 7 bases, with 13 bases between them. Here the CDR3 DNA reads TGTGCCAGCAGCTTAGAGAGCGCGGCCATCGGGGAGCTGTTTTTT. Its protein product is CASSLESAAIGELFF.

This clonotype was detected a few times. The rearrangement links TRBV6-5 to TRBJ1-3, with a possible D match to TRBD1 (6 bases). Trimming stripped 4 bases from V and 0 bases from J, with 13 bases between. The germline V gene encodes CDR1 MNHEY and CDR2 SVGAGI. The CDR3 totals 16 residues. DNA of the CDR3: TGTGCCAGCAGTTTCGACAGGCGTTTCTCTGGAAACACCATATATTTT. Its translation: CASSFDRRFSGNTIYF.

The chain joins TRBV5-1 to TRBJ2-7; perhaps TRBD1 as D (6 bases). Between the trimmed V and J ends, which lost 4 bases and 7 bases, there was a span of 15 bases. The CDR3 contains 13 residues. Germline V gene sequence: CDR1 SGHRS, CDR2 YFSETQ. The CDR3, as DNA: TGCGCCAGCAGCACTCACAGGGCTGGGGAGCAGTACTTC. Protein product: CASSTHRAGEQYF.

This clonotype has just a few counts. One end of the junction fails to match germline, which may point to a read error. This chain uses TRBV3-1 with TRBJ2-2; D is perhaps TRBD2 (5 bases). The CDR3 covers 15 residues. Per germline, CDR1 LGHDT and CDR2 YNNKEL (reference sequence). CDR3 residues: CASGPSGVLTGELLF. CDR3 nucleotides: TGTGCCAGCGGCCCTTCCGGGGTGCTGACCGGGGAGCTGCTTTTT.

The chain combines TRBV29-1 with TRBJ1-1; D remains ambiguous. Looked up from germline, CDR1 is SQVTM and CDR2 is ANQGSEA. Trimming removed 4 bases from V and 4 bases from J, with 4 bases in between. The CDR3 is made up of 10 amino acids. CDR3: CSVGPTEAFF. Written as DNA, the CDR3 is TGCAGCGTTGGGCCCACTGAAGCTTTCTTT.

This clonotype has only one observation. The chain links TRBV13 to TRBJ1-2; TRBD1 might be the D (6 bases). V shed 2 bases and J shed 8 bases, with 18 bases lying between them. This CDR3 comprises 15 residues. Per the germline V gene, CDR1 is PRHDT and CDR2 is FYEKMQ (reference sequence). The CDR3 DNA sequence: TGTGCCAGCAGCTTAACCGTACAGGGAAGAATGGGCTACACCTTC. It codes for CASSLTVQGRMGYTF.

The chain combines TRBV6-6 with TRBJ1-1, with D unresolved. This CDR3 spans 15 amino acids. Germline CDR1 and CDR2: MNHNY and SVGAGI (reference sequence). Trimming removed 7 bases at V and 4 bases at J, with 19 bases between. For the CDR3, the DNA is TGTGCCAGCAATCACCCCGGTGAGGCGAGCACTGAAGCTTTCTTT. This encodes CASNHPGEASTEAFF.

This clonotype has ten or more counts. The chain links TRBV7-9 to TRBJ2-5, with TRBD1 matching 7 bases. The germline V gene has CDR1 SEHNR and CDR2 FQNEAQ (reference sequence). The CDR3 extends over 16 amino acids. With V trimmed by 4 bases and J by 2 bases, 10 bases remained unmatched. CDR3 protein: CASSSTPQGSQETQYF. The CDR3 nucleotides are TGTGCCAGCAGCTCGACACCACAGGGGTCGCAAGAGACCCAGTACTTC.

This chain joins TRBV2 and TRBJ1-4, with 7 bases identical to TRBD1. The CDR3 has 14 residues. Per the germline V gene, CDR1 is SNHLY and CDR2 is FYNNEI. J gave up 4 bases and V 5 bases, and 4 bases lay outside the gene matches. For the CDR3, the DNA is TGTGCCAGCAGTAACAGGGGTTTTAATGAAAAACTGTTTTTT. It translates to CASSNRGFNEKLFF.

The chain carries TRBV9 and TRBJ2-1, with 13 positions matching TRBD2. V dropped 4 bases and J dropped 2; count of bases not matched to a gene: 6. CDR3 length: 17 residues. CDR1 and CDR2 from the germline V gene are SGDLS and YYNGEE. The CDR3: CASSPRLAGGPYNEQFF. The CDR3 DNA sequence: TGTGCCAGCAGCCCCCGACTAGCGGGGGGACCCTACAATGAGCAGTTCTTC.

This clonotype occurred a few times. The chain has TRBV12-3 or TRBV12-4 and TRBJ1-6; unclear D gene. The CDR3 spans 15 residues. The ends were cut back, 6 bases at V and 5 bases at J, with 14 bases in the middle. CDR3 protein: CASSLSQWNNSPLHF. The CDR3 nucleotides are TGTGCCAGCAGCCTTTCCCAATGGAATAATTCACCCCTCCACTTT.

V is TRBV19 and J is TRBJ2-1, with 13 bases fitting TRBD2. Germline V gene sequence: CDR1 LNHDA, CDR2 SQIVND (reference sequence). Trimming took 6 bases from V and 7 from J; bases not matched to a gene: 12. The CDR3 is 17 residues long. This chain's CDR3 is CASRGTSGASTLNEQFF. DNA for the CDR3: TGTGCCAGTAGGGGGACTAGCGGGGCCTCCACGTTGAATGAGCAGTTCTTC. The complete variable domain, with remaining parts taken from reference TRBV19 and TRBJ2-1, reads DGGITQSPKYLFRKEGQNVTLSCEQNLNHDAMYWYRQDPGQGLRLIYYSQIVNDFQKGDIAEGYSVSREKKESFPLTVTSAQKNPTAFYLCASRGTSGASTLNEQFFGPGTRLTVL.

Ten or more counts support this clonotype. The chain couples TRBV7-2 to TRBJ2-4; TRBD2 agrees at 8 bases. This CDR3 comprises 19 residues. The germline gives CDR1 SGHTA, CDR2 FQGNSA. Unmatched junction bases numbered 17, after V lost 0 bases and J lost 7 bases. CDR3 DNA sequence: TGTGCCAGCAGCTTAGCAGGGACTAGTTTAGGCCTAGGAATGAACATTCAGTACTTC. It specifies CASSLAGTSLGLGMNIQYF.

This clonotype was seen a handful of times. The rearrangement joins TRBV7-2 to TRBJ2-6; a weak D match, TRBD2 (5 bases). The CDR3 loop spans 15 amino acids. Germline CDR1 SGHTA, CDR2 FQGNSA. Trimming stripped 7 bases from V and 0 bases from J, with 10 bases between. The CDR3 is CASNRGSSGANVLTF. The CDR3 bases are TGTGCCAGCAATAGAGGGAGCTCTGGGGCCAACGTCCTGACTTTC.

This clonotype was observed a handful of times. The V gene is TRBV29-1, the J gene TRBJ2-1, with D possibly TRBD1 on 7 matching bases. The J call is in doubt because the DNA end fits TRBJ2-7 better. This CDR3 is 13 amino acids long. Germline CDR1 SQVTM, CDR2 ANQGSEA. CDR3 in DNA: TGCAGCGCGTCGACAGGGAGCGGGTACGAGCAGTACTTC. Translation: CSASTGSGYEQYF.

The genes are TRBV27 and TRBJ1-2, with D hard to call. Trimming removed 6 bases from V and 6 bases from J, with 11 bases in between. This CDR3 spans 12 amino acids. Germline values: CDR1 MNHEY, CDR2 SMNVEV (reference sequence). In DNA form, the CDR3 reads TGTGCCAGCAGCACCGGATTCGATGGCTACACCTTC. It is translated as CASSTGFDGYTF.